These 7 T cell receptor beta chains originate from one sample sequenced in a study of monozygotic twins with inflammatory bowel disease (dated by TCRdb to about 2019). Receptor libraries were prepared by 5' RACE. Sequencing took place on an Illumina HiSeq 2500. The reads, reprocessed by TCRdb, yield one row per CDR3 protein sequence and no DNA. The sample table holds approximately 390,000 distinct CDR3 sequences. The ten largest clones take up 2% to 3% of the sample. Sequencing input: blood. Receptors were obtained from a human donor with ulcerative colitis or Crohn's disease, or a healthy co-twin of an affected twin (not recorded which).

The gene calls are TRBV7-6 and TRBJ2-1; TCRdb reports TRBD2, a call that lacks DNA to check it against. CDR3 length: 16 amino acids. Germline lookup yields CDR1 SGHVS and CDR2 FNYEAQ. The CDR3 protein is CASSLGRGLAGYEQFF. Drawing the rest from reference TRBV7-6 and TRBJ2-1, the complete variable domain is GAGVSQSPRYKVTKRGQDVALRCDPISGHVSLYWYRQALGQGPEFLTYFNYEAQQDKSGLPNDRFSAERPEGSISTLTIQRTEQRDSAMYRCASSLGRGLAGYEQFFGPGTRLTVL.

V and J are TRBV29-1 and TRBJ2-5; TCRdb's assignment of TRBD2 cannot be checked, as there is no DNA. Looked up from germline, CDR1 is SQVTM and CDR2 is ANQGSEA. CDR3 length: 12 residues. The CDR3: CSVPEGGWSQYF.

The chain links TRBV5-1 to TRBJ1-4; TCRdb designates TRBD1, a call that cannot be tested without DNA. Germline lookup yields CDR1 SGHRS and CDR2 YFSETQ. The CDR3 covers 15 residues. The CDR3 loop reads CASSSTAGTNEKLFF.

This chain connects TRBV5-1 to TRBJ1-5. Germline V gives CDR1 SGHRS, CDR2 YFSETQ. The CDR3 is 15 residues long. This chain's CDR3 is CASSDGVYPNQPQHF.

This CDR3 is CATSDSNGTPRGRNQPQHF. The gene calls are TRBV24-1 and TRBJ1-5; TCRdb indicates TRBD1, and absent DNA this call remains unverified. The CDR3 has 19 residues. Germline CDR1 and CDR2: KGHDR and SFDVKD.

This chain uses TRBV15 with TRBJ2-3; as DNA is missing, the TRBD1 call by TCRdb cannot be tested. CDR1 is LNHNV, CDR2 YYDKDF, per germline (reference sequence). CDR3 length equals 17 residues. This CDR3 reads CATSRPPTGTSTDTQYF.

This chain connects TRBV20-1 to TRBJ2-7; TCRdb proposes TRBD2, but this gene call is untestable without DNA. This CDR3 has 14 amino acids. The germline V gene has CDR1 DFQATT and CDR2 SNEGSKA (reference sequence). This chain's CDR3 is CSASLSGSTYEQYF.